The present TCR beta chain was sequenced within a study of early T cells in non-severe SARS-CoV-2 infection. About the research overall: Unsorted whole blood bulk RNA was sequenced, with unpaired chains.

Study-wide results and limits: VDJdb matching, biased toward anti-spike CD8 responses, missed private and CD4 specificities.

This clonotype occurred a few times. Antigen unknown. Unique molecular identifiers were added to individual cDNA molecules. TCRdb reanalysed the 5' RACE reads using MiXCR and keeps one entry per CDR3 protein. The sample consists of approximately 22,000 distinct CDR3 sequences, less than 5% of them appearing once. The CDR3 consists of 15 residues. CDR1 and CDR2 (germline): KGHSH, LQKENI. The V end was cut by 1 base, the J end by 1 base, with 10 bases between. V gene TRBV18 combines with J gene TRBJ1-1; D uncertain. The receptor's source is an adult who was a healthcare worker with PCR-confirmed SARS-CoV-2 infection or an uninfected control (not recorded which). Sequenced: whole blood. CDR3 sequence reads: CASSPRADWNTEAFF. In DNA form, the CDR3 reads TGTGCCAGCTCACCACGGGCAGACTGGAACACTGAAGCTTTCTTT.